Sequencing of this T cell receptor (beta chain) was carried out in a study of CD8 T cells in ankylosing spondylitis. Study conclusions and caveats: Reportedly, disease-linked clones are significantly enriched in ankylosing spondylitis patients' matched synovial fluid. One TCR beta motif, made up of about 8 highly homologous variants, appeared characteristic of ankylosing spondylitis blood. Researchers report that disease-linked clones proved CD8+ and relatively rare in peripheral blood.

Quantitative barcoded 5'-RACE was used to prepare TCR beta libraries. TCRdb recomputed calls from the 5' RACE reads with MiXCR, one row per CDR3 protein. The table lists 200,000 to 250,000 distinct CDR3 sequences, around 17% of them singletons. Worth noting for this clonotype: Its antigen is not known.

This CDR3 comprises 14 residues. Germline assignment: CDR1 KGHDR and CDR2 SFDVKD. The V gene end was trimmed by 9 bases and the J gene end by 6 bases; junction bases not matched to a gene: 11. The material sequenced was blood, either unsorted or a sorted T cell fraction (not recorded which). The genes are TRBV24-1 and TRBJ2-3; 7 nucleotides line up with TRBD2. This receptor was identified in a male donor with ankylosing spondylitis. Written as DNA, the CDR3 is TGTGCCACCCATCGGGCGGGAGAGGGGGATACGCAGTATTTT. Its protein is CATHRAGEGDTQYF.